This T cell receptor (beta chain) is drawn from a study of cytomegalovirus exposure and HLA in healthy donors. Study-level results: HLA allele associations emerged for around 16,000 TCR beta sequences in a later analysis, at 0.05 false discovery rate. Most CMV-associated TCR beta chains were later found to appear HLA-restricted. Earlier results showed most TCR beta V segments being productive about 87% or about 30% of the time.

This PCR relied on a set of 60 Vbeta primers and 13 Jbeta primers. The data were produced by immunoSEQ multiplex PCR, yet TCRdb's version contains in-frame clones alone and is incomplete. The repertoire includes some 110,000 clones, over 65% of them detected once, and around 10% sits in the top ten. In regard to this clone: Its target is not known.

This CDR3 is 15 amino acids long. With V trimmed by 2 bases and J by 3 bases, 10 bases remained unmatched. CDR1 and CDR2 (germline): GTSNPN, SVGIG (reference sequence). This receptor was taken from a woman aged 45-65 years in good health and CMV-seropositive. The V and J genes are TRBV30 and TRBJ2-7, with 7 bases matching TRBD1. The sequenced sample was PBMCs. The CDR3 sequence: CAWSPRGQDYYEQYF. DNA for the CDR3: TGTGCCTGGAGTCCGCGCGGACAGGATTACTACGAGCAGTACTTC. Drawing the rest from reference TRBV30 and TRBJ2-7, the complete variable domain is SQTIHQWPATLVQPVGSPLSLECTVEGTSNPNLYWYRQAAGRGLQLLFYSVGIGQISSEVPQNLSASRPQDRQFILSSKKLLLSDSGFYLCAWSPRGQDYYEQYFGPGTRLTVT.